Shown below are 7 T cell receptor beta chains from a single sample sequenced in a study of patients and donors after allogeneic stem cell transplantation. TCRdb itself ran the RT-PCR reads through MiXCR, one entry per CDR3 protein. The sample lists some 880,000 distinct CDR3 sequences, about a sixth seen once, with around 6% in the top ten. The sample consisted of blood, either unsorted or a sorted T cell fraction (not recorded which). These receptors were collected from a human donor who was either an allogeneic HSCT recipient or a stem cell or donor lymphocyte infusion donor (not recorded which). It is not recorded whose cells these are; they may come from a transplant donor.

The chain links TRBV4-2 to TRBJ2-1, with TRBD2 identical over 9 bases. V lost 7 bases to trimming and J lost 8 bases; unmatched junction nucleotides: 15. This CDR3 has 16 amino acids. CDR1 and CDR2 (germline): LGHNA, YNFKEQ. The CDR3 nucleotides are TGTGCCAGCATGGCCCTTCCGGAGACTAGCGGATATGAGCAGTTCTTC. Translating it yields CASMALPETSGYEQFF.

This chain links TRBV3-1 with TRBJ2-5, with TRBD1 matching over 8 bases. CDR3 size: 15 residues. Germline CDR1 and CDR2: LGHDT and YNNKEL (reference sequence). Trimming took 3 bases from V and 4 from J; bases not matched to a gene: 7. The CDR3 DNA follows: TGTGCCAGCAGCCACCGGGACAGGTTTATAGAGACCCAGTACTTC. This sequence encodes CASSHRDRFIETQYF.

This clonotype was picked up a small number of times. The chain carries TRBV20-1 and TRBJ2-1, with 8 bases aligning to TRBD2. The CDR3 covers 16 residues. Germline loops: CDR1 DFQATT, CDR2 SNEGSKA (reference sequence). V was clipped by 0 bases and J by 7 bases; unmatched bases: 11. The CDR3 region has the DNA TGCAGTGCTAGAGATAAGGACGGGGGGGCCGGGAATGAGCAGTTCTTC. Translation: CSARDKDGGAGNEQFF.

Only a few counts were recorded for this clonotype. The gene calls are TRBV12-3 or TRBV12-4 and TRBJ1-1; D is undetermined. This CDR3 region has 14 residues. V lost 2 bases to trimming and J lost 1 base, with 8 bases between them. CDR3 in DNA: TGTGCCAGCAGTTTATGGTGGGGGAACACTGAAGCTTTCTTT. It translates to CASSLWWGNTEAFF.

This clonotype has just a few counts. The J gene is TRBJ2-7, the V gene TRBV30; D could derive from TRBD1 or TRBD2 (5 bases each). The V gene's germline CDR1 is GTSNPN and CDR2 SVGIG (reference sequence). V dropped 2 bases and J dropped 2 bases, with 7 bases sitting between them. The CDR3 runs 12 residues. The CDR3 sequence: CAWSSGPYEQYF. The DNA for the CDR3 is TGTGCCTGGAGTTCGGGACCCTACGAGCAGTACTTC.

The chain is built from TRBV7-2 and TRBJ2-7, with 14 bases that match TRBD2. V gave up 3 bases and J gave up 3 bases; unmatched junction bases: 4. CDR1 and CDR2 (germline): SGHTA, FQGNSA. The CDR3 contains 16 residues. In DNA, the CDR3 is TGTGCCAGCAGCTTCGTAGGGACTAGCGGGAGCTACGAGCAGTACTTC. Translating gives CASSFVGTSGSYEQYF.

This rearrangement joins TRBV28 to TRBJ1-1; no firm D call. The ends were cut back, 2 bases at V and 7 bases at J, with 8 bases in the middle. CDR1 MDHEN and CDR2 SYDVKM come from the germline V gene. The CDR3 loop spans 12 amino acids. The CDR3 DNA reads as TGTGCCAGCAGTTTAAGGCACATTGAAGCTTTCTTT. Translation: CASSLRHIEAFF.